This T cell receptor (beta chain) was sequenced for a study of tumor and adjacent non-tumor tissue in lung cancer. Germline lookup yields CDR1 MDHEN and CDR2 SYDVKM. The CDR3 covers 19 residues. Trimming stripped 6 bases from V and 7 bases from J, with 30 bases between. Three rounds of nested PCR, following a modified ARM-PCR protocol, produced the TCRbeta library. MiXCR, run by TCRdb on the multiplex PCR reads, gives a single entry per CDR3 protein. Among more than 85,000 distinct CDR3 sequences listed, about 61% were seen once. The template was RNA from unsorted bulk tissue. The normal lung tissue was taken more than 3 cm from the tumor edge. Turning to this clonotype: In this CDR3 the conserved last residue, phenylalanine or tryptophan, is missing, so a read error is likely.

The specimen was distant non-tumor lung tissue. The chain combines TRBV28 with TRBJ2-2, with a weak D call TRBD2 (7 bases). The receptor was derived from a man in his fifties or sixties with non-small cell lung cancer. For the CDR3, the DNA is TGTGCCAGCAGAGAGACAGGAGAGGGACAAGCGGGAATTAACGGGGAGCTGTTTTCT. Its protein is CASRETGEGQAGINGELFS.